This record concerns one T cell receptor beta chain sequence. Its antigen is as yet unknown. Amplification targeted TCR beta CDR3 regions from RNA transcripts. The TCR CDR3 was amplified in a first-round RT-PCR using the HTBI primer set. TCRdb redid the calling of the multiplex PCR reads with MiXCR, one entry per CDR3 protein. Of 450,000 to 700,000 distinct CDR3 sequences detected, roughly 50% appear once; the ten largest clones hold 7.5% to 8.5%. The sample originates from a study of T cells in Graves' hyperthyroidism and ophthalmopathy. Study outcomes and limitations: In the blood, most expanded thyroid clonotypes above 0.001 appeared as well.

The source of this sequence is a woman younger than 35 with Graves' hyperthyroidism. Sequencing was performed on peripheral blood or thyroid tissue (not recorded which).

This CDR3 is CASSSGGGRAFF. In DNA, the CDR3 is TGTGCCAGCAGCTCCGGGGGGGGGCGAGCTTTCTTT. V is TRBV9 and J is TRBJ1-1, with D maybe TRBD1 (6 bases). The CDR3 extends over 12 amino acids. The germline gives CDR1 SGDLS, CDR2 YYNGEE. V was pared by 4 bases and J by 10 bases, with 14 bases between.